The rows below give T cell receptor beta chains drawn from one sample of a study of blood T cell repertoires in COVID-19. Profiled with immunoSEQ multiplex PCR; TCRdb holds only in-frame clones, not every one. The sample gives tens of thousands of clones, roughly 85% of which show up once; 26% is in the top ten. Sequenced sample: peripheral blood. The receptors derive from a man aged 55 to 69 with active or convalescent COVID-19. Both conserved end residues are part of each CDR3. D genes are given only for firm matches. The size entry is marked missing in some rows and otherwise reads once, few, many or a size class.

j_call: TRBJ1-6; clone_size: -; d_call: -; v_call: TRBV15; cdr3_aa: CATSRGSTGSLSYNSPLHF; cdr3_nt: TGTGCCACCAGCAGAGGGTCGACAGGTTCTTTGAGTTATAATTCACCCCTCCACTTT
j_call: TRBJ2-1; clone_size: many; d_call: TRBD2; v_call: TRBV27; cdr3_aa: CASHLGGVRNEQFF; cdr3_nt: TGTGCCAGCCACTTGGGGGGGGTTAGGAATGAGCAGTTCTTC
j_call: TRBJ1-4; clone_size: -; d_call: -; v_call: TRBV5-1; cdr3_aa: CASSDPQGANEKLFF; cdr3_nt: TGCGCCAGCAGCGATCCACAGGGAGCTAATGAAAAACTGTTTTTT
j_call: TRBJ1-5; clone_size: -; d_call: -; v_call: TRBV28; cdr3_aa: CASSLYTGSNQPQHF; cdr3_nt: TGTGCCAGCAGTTTGTACACAGGTTCCAATCAGCCCCAGCATTTT
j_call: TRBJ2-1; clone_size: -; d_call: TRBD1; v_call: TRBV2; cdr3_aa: CASRASTGYNEQFF; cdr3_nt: TGTGCCAGCCGAGCCTCGACAGGGTACAATGAGCAGTTCTTC
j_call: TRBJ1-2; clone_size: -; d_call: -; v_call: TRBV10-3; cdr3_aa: CAIGDTPNYGYTF; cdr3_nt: TGTGCCATCGGGGACACACCTAACTATGGCTACACCTTC
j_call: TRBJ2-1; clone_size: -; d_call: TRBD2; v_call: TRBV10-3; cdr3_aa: CAISESGGGAVYEQFF; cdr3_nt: TGTGCCATCAGTGAGTCGGGCGGGGGGGCCGTCTATGAGCAGTTCTTC
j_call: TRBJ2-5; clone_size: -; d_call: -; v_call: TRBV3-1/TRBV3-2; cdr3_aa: CASSQAQGSETQYF; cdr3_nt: TGTGCCAGCAGCCAAGCTCAGGGGTCAGAGACCCAGTACTTC
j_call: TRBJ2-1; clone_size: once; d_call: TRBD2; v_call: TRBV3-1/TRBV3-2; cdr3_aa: CASSQIRAGGDEQFF; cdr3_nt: TGTGCCAGCAGCCAAATACGAGCGGGGGGCGATGAGCAGTTCTTC
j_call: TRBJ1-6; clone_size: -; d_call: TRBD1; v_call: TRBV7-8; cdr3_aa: CASSWTGKKSSYNSPLHF; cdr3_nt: TGTGCCAGCAGCTGGACAGGGAAGAAGAGCTCCTATAATTCACCCCTCCACTTT
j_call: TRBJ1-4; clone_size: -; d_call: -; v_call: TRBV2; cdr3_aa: CASSDYRGRANEKLFF; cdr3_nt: TGTGCCAGCAGTGATTACCGAGGGAGGGCTAATGAAAAACTGTTTTTT
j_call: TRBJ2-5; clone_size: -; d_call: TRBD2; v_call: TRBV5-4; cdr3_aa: CASSLGTTSGARETQYF; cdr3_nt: TGTGCCAGCAGCTTGGGGACGACTAGCGGGGCCAGGGAGACCCAGTACTTC
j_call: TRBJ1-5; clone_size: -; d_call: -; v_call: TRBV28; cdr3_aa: CASSFRPGNQPQHF; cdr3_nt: TGTGCCAGCAGTTTTCGCCCAGGCAATCAGCCCCAGCATTTT
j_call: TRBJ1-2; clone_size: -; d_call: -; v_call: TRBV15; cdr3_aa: CATSSRMGNYGYTF; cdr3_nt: TGTGCCACCAGCAGCCGAATGGGCAACTATGGCTACACCTTC
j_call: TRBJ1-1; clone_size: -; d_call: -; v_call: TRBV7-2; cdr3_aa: CASSPALRKAEAFF; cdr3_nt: TGTGCCAGCAGCCCGGCCCTGAGGAAGGCTGAAGCTTTCTTT
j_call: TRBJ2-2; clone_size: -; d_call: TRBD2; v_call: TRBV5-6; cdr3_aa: CASSLGLAGGLGPGELFF; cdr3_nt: TGTGCCAGCAGCTTGGGACTAGCGGGGGGTTTAGGACCCGGGGAGCTGTTTTTT
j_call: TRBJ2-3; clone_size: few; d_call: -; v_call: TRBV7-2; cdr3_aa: CASSLVRGAQYF; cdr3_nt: TGTGCCAGCAGCTTAGTTAGGGGCGCGCAGTATTTT